One sample yielded the 17 T cell receptor beta chains listed below, sequenced in a study of response to subunit inactivated influenza vaccine. MiXCR, run by TCRdb on the RT-PCR reads, gives a single entry per CDR3 protein. Of approximately 680,000 distinct CDR3 sequences listed, 15% to 18% are singletons. The sample in question was PBMCs from blood, obtained 11 to 12 days after vaccination. These receptors all stem from a man aged 45-65 years who received an inactivated influenza vaccine.

This clonotype came up many times. V and J are TRBV5-5 and TRBJ2-1, with 9 bases identical to TRBD1. CDR3 length equals 15 residues. Germline CDR1 reads SGHKS; CDR2 reads YYEKEE (reference sequence). V lost 1 base and J lost 4; bases outside the gene matches: 3. The CDR3 DNA reads TGTGCCAGCAGCTTGCGGACAGGGGAGTACAATGAGCAGTTCTTC. Amino acid sequence: CASSLRTGEYNEQFF.

The J gene is TRBJ2-5, the V gene TRBV7-6; 8 bases are shared with TRBD2. CDR3 length: 16 amino acids. Germline CDR1 SGHVS, CDR2 FNYEAQ. V gave up 5 bases and J gave up 5 bases; unmatched junction bases: 13. The DNA of the CDR3 is TGTGCCAGCAGCGCTTCCGGGGGGGATGTCAGTGAGACCCAGTACTTC. Protein product: CASSASGGDVSETQYF. The full variable domain, completed using reference TRBV7-6 and TRBJ2-5, is GAGVSQSPRYKVTKRGQDVALRCDPISGHVSLYWYRQALGQGPEFLTYFNYEAQQDKSGLPNDRFSAERPEGSISTLTIQRTEQRDSAMYRCASSASGGDVSETQYFGPGTRLLVL.

This rearrangement joins TRBV6-2 or TRBV6-3 to TRBJ1-1, with D unclear. This CDR3 is built from 14 residues. Germline V gives CDR1 MNHEY, CDR2 SVGEGT. Between the trimmed V and J ends, which lost 5 bases and 5 bases, there was a span of 15 bases. CDR3 nucleotide sequence: TGTGCCAGCAGTCGCCCTTCAATTGGGACTGAAGCTTTCTTT. Protein sequence: CASSRPSIGTEAFF.

This clonotype was recorded a few times. The V call is TRBV7-2, the J call TRBJ1-3; the D gene is possibly TRBD1 (5 bases). Deletions cut 0 bases from V and 0 bases from J, with 12 bases between. CDR1 and CDR2 (germline): SGHTA, FQGNSA. The CDR3 covers 17 residues. The CDR3 is CASSLAGGRSSGNTIYF. The CDR3 nucleotides are TGTGCCAGCAGCTTAGCGGGGGGACGGAGCTCTGGAAACACCATATATTTT.

The rearrangement joins TRBV7-8 to TRBJ2-3, with a weak D call TRBD2 (7 bases). The CDR3 totals 16 residues. The V end lost 3 bases, the J end lost 6 bases, and 19 bases lay between the germline ends. Germline values: CDR1 SGHVS, CDR2 FQNEAQ. In nucleotides, the CDR3 is TGTGCCAGCAGCTTGGGAGGGGGGGGATATAGGGATACGCAGTATTTT. It specifies CASSLGGGGYRDTQYF.

The CDR3, as DNA: TGTGCCAGCAGTTCGGGACAGTACTCTGGAAACACCATATATTTT. Its protein product is CASSSGQYSGNTIYF. J is TRBJ1-3 and V is TRBV12-3 or TRBV12-4, with 7 bases matching TRBD1. The CDR3 length is 15 residues. With V trimmed by 4 bases and J by 0 bases, 3 bases remained unmatched.

There are a few counts of this clonotype. The genes are TRBV6-4 and TRBJ2-5, with a weak D call TRBD1 (5 bases). CDR3 length: 13 residues. CDR1 MRHNA and CDR2 SNTAGT come from the germline V gene. V gave up 4 bases and J gave up 5 bases, with 11 bases separating them. The DNA of the CDR3 is TGTGCCAGCAGTGTTGAAAGGGGTGAGACCCAGTACTTC. Translated: CASSVERGETQYF.

This clonotype has more than one count but fewer than ten. This rearrangement joins TRBV9 to TRBJ1-1; D is uncertain. From germline, CDR1 is SGDLS and CDR2 YYNGEE. This CDR3 has 13 residues. The V end lost 0 bases, the J end lost 6 bases, and 9 bases lay between the germline ends. Here the CDR3 DNA reads TGTGCCAGCAGCGTAGGGGTGCAAGCTGAAGCTTTCTTT. It translates to CASSVGVQAEAFF.

This chain connects TRBV7-9 to TRBJ2-1, with D maybe TRBD1 (6 bases). The CDR3 loop spans 14 amino acids. V was clipped by 4 bases and J by 6 bases, with 13 bases between them. The germline gives CDR1 SEHNR, CDR2 FQNEAQ (reference sequence). The CDR3 sequence: CASSSHTGSNEQFF. DNA for the CDR3: TGTGCCAGCAGCTCGCACACAGGGTCCAATGAGCAGTTCTTC.

This clonotype was picked up a small number of times. This chain uses TRBV4-2 with TRBJ2-7, with 8 bases aligning to TRBD1. Germline CDR1 LGHNA, CDR2 YNFKEQ. The CDR3 extends over 15 amino acids. J gave up 3 bases and V 2 bases, and 6 bases lay outside the gene matches. CDR3 sequence reads: CASSQTGTGVYEQYF. The DNA of the CDR3 is TGTGCCAGCAGCCAAACCGGGACAGGAGTCTACGAGCAGTACTTC.

This clonotype was seen a handful of times. This rearrangement joins TRBV6-1 to TRBJ2-5; TRBD2 agrees at 9 bases. The CDR3 loop spans 13 amino acids. Per germline, CDR1 MNHNS and CDR2 SASEGT. The V and J ends lost 9 bases and 4 bases, in that order; junction bases with no gene match: 6. The CDR3 loop reads CASSAGGTETQYF. CDR3 DNA sequence: TGTGCCAGTTCAGCGGGAGGAACAGAGACCCAGTACTTC.

The chain combines TRBV9 with TRBJ2-3; 7 nucleotides match TRBD2. Germline-derived CDR1 and CDR2 are SGDLS and YYNGEE. V lost 0 bases, J lost 3 bases, and 7 bases stayed unmatched. The CDR3 has 16 amino acids. CDR3 bases: TGTGCCAGCAGCGTAGTTGCGGGAGAGGTGACAGATACGCAGTATTTT. This translates into CASSVVAGEVTDTQYF.

This clonotype was counted only a few times. The chain joins TRBV18 to TRBJ2-2; no definite D call. Germline loops: CDR1 KGHSH, CDR2 LQKENI. V lost 3 bases to trimming and J lost 7 bases, with 9 bases between them. This CDR3 spans 13 amino acids. CDR3 nucleotide sequence: TGTGCCAGCTCACCCAAAAATGTCGGGGAGCTGTTTTTT. Translating gives CASSPKNVGELFF. The entire variable domain, with the rest obtained from reference TRBV18 and TRBJ2-2, is as follows: NAGVMQNPRHLVRRRGQEARLRCSPMKGHSHVYWYRQLPEEGLKFMVYLQKENIIDESGMPKERFSAEFPKEGPSILRIQQVVRGDSAAYFCASSPKNVGELFFGEGSRLTVL.

The chain uses TRBV6-2 or TRBV6-3 and TRBJ1-6, with D possibly being TRBD1 (6 bases). V was shortened by 6 bases and J by 9 bases, with 15 bases between the two germline ends. Germline loops: CDR1 MNHEY, CDR2 SVGEGT. The CDR3 is 14 amino acids. CDR3 sequence (DNA): TGTGCCAGCAGCTCCGGGACACAATTTTCACCCCTCCACTTT. This translates into CASSSGTQFSPLHF.

This clonotype showed up many times. This chain uses TRBV6-4 with TRBJ2-2; D remains unclear. Germline values: CDR1 MRHNA, CDR2 SNTAGT. The V and J ends lost 3 bases and 3 bases respectively, with 2 bases between them. The CDR3 consists of 12 residues. The CDR3 nucleotides are TGTGCCAGCAGTGAGGACACCGGGGAGCTGTTTTTT. Its protein product is CASSEDTGELFF.

This clonotype was detected ten times or more. This chain uses TRBV30 with TRBJ2-7, with D possibly matching TRBD2 (5 bases). V was trimmed by 4 bases and J by 2 bases, leaving 12 bases between them. In germline, CDR1 is GTSNPN, CDR2 SVGIG (reference sequence). The CDR3 contains 13 residues. CDR3: CAWKDFSTYEQYF. CDR3 sequence (DNA): TGTGCCTGGAAGGACTTTTCGACCTACGAGCAGTACTTC.

This chain joins TRBV20-1 and TRBJ2-7, with D perhaps assigned TRBD1 or TRBD2 (5 bases each). The V end lost 1 base, the J end lost 7 bases, and 20 bases lay between the germline ends. The CDR3 runs to 15 residues. Germline V gives CDR1 DFQATT, CDR2 SNEGSKA (reference sequence). The chain's CDR3 is CSARGRGQSFKEQYF. The CDR3 DNA sequence: TGCAGTGCTAGAGGACGGGGCCAGTCTTTTAAAGAGCAGTACTTC.